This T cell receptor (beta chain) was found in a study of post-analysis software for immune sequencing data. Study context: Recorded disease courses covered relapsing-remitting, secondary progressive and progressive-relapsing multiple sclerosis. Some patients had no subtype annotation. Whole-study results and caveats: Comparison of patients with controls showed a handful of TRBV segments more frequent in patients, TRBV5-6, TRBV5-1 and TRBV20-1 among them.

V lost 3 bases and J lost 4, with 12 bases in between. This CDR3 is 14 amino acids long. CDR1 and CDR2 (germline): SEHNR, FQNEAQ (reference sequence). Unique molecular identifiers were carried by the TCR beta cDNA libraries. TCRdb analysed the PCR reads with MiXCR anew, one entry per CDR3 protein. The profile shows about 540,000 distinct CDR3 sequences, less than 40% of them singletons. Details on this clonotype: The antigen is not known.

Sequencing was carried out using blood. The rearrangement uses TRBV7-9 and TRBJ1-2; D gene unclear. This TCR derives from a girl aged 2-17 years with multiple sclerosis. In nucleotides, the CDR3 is TGTGCCAGCAGCTTTTACCCGGGTGGCTATGGCTACACCTTC. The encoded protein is CASSFYPGGYGYTF.